The 20 T cell receptor beta chains reported below all come from one sample, sequenced in a study of technical replicates of blood from a few donors. Assay: immunoSEQ multiplex PCR; the TCRdb copy retains only in-frame clones and omits some. This sample has around 73,000 clones, with roughly 90% found just once. Sequenced: PBMCs. The receptors derive from a human donor in good health. Some clones in this sample may be carry-over from other donors' samples.

This clone was detected only once. The J gene is TRBJ2-1, the V gene TRBV7-2, with 8 bases matching TRBD2. Germline loops: CDR1 SGHTA, CDR2 FQGNSA. The CDR3 runs to 15 residues. V lost 2 bases, J lost 6 bases, and 6 bases stayed unmatched. DNA for the CDR3: TGTGCCAGCAGCTTAAGCTCAGCGGGAGTCAATGAGCAGTTCTTC. Translation: CASSLSSAGVNEQFF.

The chain couples TRBV11-2 to TRBJ2-5; TRBD1 matches 9 bases. Germline-derived CDR1 and CDR2 are SGHAT and FQNNGV. The CDR3 consists of 17 residues. Germline trimming cut 5 bases from V and 4 bases from J; bases unmatched to any gene: 14. In nucleotides, the CDR3 is TGTGCCAGCAGCCCTAGAATCGCGGGACAGGGCCGAGAGACCCAGTACTTC. Residues: CASSPRIAGQGRETQYF.

In regard to this clone: At one end the junction does not follow the germline gene, possibly because of a read error. The chain joins TRBV2 to TRBJ2-7; TRBD2 matches at 8 bases. CDR3 length equals 15 residues. Germline V gene data show CDR1 as SNHLY and CDR2 as FYNNEI. CDR3 DNA: TGTGCGAGCAAGAGCTCTAGCGGGCCTGCCTACGAGCAGTACTTC. This gives the protein CASKSSSGPAYEQYF.

The rearrangement uses TRBV30 and TRBJ2-1, with 16 bases lining up with TRBD2. Germline V gene sequence: CDR1 GTSNPN, CDR2 SVGIG (reference sequence). V lost 0 bases to trimming and J lost 8 bases; unmatched junction nucleotides: 4. This CDR3 is 16 amino acids long. The CDR3 spells CAWSVGTSGRDYEQFF. CDR3 bases: TGTGCCTGGAGTGTGGGGACTAGCGGGAGGGATTATGAGCAGTTCTTC. Complete variable domain (other parts from reference TRBV30 and TRBJ2-1): SQTIHQWPATLVQPVGSPLSLECTVEGTSNPNLYWYRQAAGRGLQLLFYSVGIGQISSEVPQNLSASRPQDRQFILSSKKLLLSDSGFYLCAWSVGTSGRDYEQFFGPGTRLTVL.

The chain combines TRBV29-1 with TRBJ2-5; 12 bases are a match to TRBD1. The CDR3 runs 15 residues. The germline gives CDR1 SQVTM, CDR2 ANQGSEA. V dropped 3 bases and J dropped 5; count of bases not matched to a gene: 7. The CDR3 DNA sequence: TGCAGCGTTGAGGGCCGGGACAGGGGGCGGGAGACCCAGTACTTC. As protein: CSVEGRDRGRETQYF.

This chain joins TRBV7-9 and TRBJ2-3, with 13 bases fitting TRBD2. Per the germline V gene, CDR1 is SEHNR and CDR2 is FQNEAQ (reference sequence). The CDR3 runs to 17 residues. Trimming cost V 4 bases and J 4 bases; bases outside gene matches: 8. CDR3 in amino acids: CASSSFGLAGAPDTQYF. The CDR3 nucleotides read TGTGCCAGCAGCTCTTTCGGACTAGCGGGGGCCCCAGATACGCAGTATTTT.

The V gene is TRBV7-2, the J gene TRBJ2-7; TRBD2 matches 9 bases. CDR1 is SGHTA and CDR2 is FQGNSA in the germline V gene. V dropped 7 bases and J dropped 1; count of bases not matched to a gene: 8. This CDR3 region has 15 residues. The chain's CDR3 is CASTLAGGPSYEQYF. CDR3 nucleotide sequence: TGTGCCAGCACCCTGGCGGGAGGGCCTTCCTACGAGCAGTACTTC. The entire variable domain, with the rest obtained from reference TRBV7-2 and TRBJ2-7, is as follows: GAGVSQSPSNKVTEKGKDVELRCDPISGHTALYWYRQSLGQGLEFLIYFQGNSAPDKSGLPSDRFSAERTGGSVSTLTIQRTQQEDSAVYLCASTLAGGPSYEQYFGPGTRLTVT.

In DNA form, the CDR3 reads TGCAGCGTCTATTACACTGAAGCTTTCTTT. This codes for CSVYYTEAFF. The chain joins TRBV29-1 to TRBJ1-1; D unclear. Germline loops: CDR1 SQVTM, CDR2 ANQGSEA. The length of the CDR3 is 10 residues. Trimming removed 6 bases at V and 3 bases at J, with 5 bases between.

This sequence joins TRBV5-4 and TRBJ2-7, with a weak D call TRBD2 (6 bases). The germline V and J ends were trimmed by 4 bases and 0 bases, with 17 bases remaining between them. Germline assignment: CDR1 SGHNT and CDR2 YYREEE (reference sequence). The CDR3 is 16 residues long. For the CDR3, the DNA is TGTGCCAGCAGCGGGGGGAGGTCCCCGAGCTCCTACGAGCAGTACTTC. Protein sequence: CASSGGRSPSSYEQYF. The complete variable domain, with remaining parts taken from reference TRBV5-4 and TRBJ2-7, reads ETGVTQSPTHLIKTRGQQVTLRCSSQSGHNTVSWYQQALGQGPQFIFQYYREEENGRGNFPPRFSGLQFPNYSSELNVNALELDDSALYLCASSGGRSPSSYEQYFGPGTRLTVT.

This clone showed up just once. The chain couples TRBV2 to TRBJ2-1; a weak D match, TRBD1 (6 bases). The germline CDR1 and CDR2 sequences are SNHLY and FYNNEI. Trimming left V 8 bases short and J 10 bases short, with 18 bases between. The CDR3 is 13 residues long. Here the CDR3 DNA reads TGTGCCAGCCTCCCGGACAGAGCCCGGGAGCAGTTCTTC. Encoded protein: CASLPDRAREQFF. The whole variable domain, remainder taken from reference TRBV2 and TRBJ2-1, is EPEVTQTPSHQVTQMGQEVILRCVPISNHLYFYWYRQILGQKVEFLVSFYNNEISEKSEIFDDQFSVERPDGSNFTLKIRSTKLEDSAMYFCASLPDRAREQFFGPGTRLTVL.

The V gene is TRBV6-1, the J gene TRBJ1-3; D remains unclear. The V end lost 7 bases, the J end lost 0 bases, and 7 bases lay between the germline ends. Germline assignment: CDR1 MNHNS and CDR2 SASEGT. CDR3 length equals 13 residues. CDR3 sequence reads: CASKHSSGNTIYF. The CDR3 DNA follows: TGTGCCAGCAAGCACAGCTCTGGAAACACCATATATTTT.

The V and J genes are TRBV5-1 and TRBJ1-1; D call uncertain. The CDR3 is made up of 14 amino acids. Germline-derived CDR1 and CDR2 are SGHRS and YFSETQ. V was clipped by 8 bases and J by 1 base, with 15 bases between them. The CDR3 DNA reads TGCGCCAGTAACGAATGGGGAGGGAACACTGAAGCTTTCTTT. Protein product: CASNEWGGNTEAFF. The full variable domain, its missing parts supplied by reference TRBV5-1 and TRBJ1-1, is KAGVTQTPRYLIKTRGQQVTLSCSPISGHRSVSWYQQTPGQGLQFLFEYFSETQRNKGNFPGRFSGRQFSNSRSEMNVSTLELGDSALYLCASNEWGGNTEAFFGQGTRLTVV.

This rearrangement joins TRBV7-9 to TRBJ2-5; D possibly corresponds to TRBD2 (6 bases). Per the germline V gene, CDR1 is SEHNR and CDR2 is FQNEAQ (reference sequence). V gave up 5 bases and J gave up 5 bases, with 15 bases separating them. The CDR3 has 14 amino acids. CDR3 in amino acids: CASSPMGGGETQYF. CDR3 coding DNA: TGTGCCAGCAGCCCCATGGGGGGAGGCGAGACCCAGTACTTC.

The J gene is TRBJ2-1, the V gene TRBV5-1; a weak D match, TRBD2 (6 bases). This CDR3 comprises 16 residues. V lost 0 bases, J lost 2 bases, and 12 bases lay in between. The germline CDR1 and CDR2 sequences are SGHRS and YFSETQ. The DNA for the CDR3 is TGCGCCAGCAGCTTGGAGCCCCGGGGGACCTACAATGAGCAGTTCTTC. Translated, it gives CASSLEPRGTYNEQFF.

This chain uses TRBV4-2 with TRBJ2-7; D uncertain. The germline V gene has CDR1 LGHNA and CDR2 YNFKEQ. The CDR3 contains 14 residues. Between the trimmed V and J ends, which lost 1 base and 2 bases, there was a span of 9 bases. This chain's CDR3 is CASSQGSSAYEQYF. In DNA, the CDR3 is TGTGCCAGCAGCCAAGGTTCTTCCGCCTACGAGCAGTACTTC.

This sequence joins TRBV6-1 and TRBJ2-2; possible D gene TRBD1, 5 bases. CDR1 and CDR2 from the germline V gene are MNHNS and SASEGT. V was clipped by 8 bases and J by 3 bases, with 13 bases between them. This CDR3 comprises 14 residues. The CDR3 DNA reads as TGTGCCAGCGGGGCCCTAGTAGACACCGGGGAGCTGTTTTTT. Translation gives CASGALVDTGELFF.

V usage is TRBV6-5 and J usage is TRBJ2-3; TRBD2 agrees at 9 bases. V lost 5 bases to trimming and J lost 5 bases; unmatched junction nucleotides: 5. The CDR3 extends over 14 amino acids. The germline gives CDR1 MNHEY, CDR2 SVGAGI. CDR3 in amino acids: CASSRTSAGDTQYF. CDR3 nucleotide sequence: TGTGCCAGCAGTCGGACTAGCGCTGGAGATACGCAGTATTTT.

J is TRBJ2-3 and V is TRBV29-1; 9 nucleotides line up with TRBD2. This CDR3 has 14 residues. The germline V gene has CDR1 SQVTM and CDR2 ANQGSEA. With 4 bases clipped from V and 3 bases from J, the junction kept 5 bases outside the gene matches. For the CDR3, the DNA is TGCAGCGTTGTGGGCGGGGGGGCAACAGATACGCAGTATTTT. It encodes CSVVGGGATDTQYF.

The gene calls are TRBV5-1 and TRBJ2-3, with D unresolved. The length of the CDR3 is 12 residues. V was trimmed by 6 bases and J by 3 bases, leaving 8 bases between them. CDR1 and CDR2 (germline): SGHRS, YFSETQ. CDR3 loop: CASKKSTDTQYF. For the CDR3, the DNA is TGCGCCAGCAAGAAGAGTACAGATACGCAGTATTTT.

The chain uses TRBV7-2 and TRBJ2-3; D is unclear. Germline-derived CDR1 and CDR2 are SGHTA and FQGNSA. This CDR3 contains 14 residues. V was pared by 5 bases and J by 6 bases, with 15 bases between. The CDR3 bases are TGTGCCAGCAGCCTAGAACACCGCCGCGATACGCAGTATTTT. This sequence encodes CASSLEHRRDTQYF.